Below are 28 T cell receptor beta chains sequenced from a single sample in a study of cytomegalovirus exposure and HLA in healthy donors. Amplification used 60 Vbeta primers and 13 Jbeta primers. Profiling relied on immunoSEQ multiplex PCR, and the TCRdb table lists in-frame clones only, not all of them. The sample spans 70,000 to 100,000 clones; the ten largest clones claim less than 5%. The sample taken for sequencing was PBMCs. These receptors were obtained from a man between 18 and 35 years old in good health and CMV-seropositive.

In DNA, the CDR3 is TGTGCCAGCAGCTTGGACGCTAGCGGGAGCAATGAGCAGTTCTTC. This sequence encodes CASSLDASGSNEQFF. The rearrangement links TRBV5-4 to TRBJ2-1, with 10 bases identical to TRBD2. Germline V lookup: CDR1 SGHNT, CDR2 YYREEE (reference sequence). The CDR3 length is 15 residues. Trimming at V came to 0 bases and at J to 6 bases, leaving 3 bases not matched to a gene.

The chain links TRBV6-5 to TRBJ1-2; D might be TRBD1 (5 bases). Germline assignment: CDR1 MNHEY and CDR2 SVGAGI. The CDR3 is 14 amino acids. V dropped 0 bases and J dropped 8 bases, with 13 bases sitting between them. CDR3 nucleotide sequence: TGTGCCAGCAGTTACTCGCAGATAAGGGGCGGCTACACCTTC. This sequence encodes CASSYSQIRGGYTF.

The J gene is TRBJ2-7, the V gene TRBV7-9; the match to TRBD2 covers 11 bases. The CDR3 contains 16 residues. Per germline, CDR1 SEHNR and CDR2 FQNEAQ (reference sequence). Trimming at V came to 8 bases and at J to 3 bases, leaving 12 bases not matched to a gene. The CDR3 nucleotides are TGTGCCAGCTCGGTCAACCCGGGACTAGCGGACTACGAGCAGTACTTC. Amino acids: CASSVNPGLADYEQYF.

The chain carries TRBV29-1 and TRBJ1-1; D is uncertain. The CDR3 contains 10 residues. In germline, CDR1 is SQVTM, CDR2 ANQGSEA. The CDR3 spells CGTKNTEAFF. In nucleotides, the CDR3 is TGCGGTACTAAAAACACTGAAGCTTTCTTT.

The J gene is TRBJ2-7, the V gene TRBV6-6, with TRBD2 matching 7 bases. Germline loops: CDR1 MNHNY, CDR2 SVGAGI (reference sequence). V lost 2 bases and J lost 5; bases outside the gene matches: 9. The CDR3 extends over 15 amino acids. The CDR3 region is CASSYAGGSIDEQYF. The CDR3 nucleotides are TGTGCCAGCAGTTACGCGGGCGGGAGTATCGACGAGCAGTACTTC.

The rearrangement uses TRBV29-1 and TRBJ1-1; D might be TRBD1 (6 bases). The germline V gene encodes CDR1 SQVTM and CDR2 ANQGSEA. CDR3 length: 15 residues. V was clipped by 3 bases and J by 6 bases, with 20 bases between them. The CDR3 protein is CSVDRGGARSPEAFF. CDR3 bases: TGCAGCGTTGATCGGGGGGGGGCGCGGTCCCCTGAAGCTTTCTTT.

This chain connects TRBV30 to TRBJ2-6; TRBD1 is a possible D gene (5 bases). Germline CDR1 is GTSNPN and CDR2 is SVGIG (reference sequence). The CDR3 is 15 amino acids. Trimming removed 5 bases at V and 4 bases at J, with 15 bases between. The CDR3 nucleotides read TGTGCCTGGGCAACCGCAGGGTTCGGGGCCAACGTCCTGACTTTC. It encodes CAWATAGFGANVLTF.

The chain is built from TRBV7-2 and TRBJ2-7; D is unresolved. V lost 1 base and J 1 base, leaving 11 bases between the germline ends. Germline CDR1 is SGHTA and CDR2 is FQGNSA. This CDR3 is 15 amino acids long. DNA of the CDR3: TGTGCCAGCAGCTTAGGGGTAGCAGCTTCCTACGAGCAGTACTTC. As protein: CASSLGVAASYEQYF.

V gene TRBV10-3 combines with J gene TRBJ1-4, with D tentatively TRBD1 (5 bases). Per germline, CDR1 ENHRY and CDR2 SYGVKD. There are 12 residues in the CDR3. Trimming took off 5 bases at V and 8 bases at J, with 9 bases between the two ends. CDR3 residues: CAISNTGEKLFF. In nucleotides, the CDR3 is TGTGCCATCAGTAACACAGGAGAAAAACTGTTTTTT.

This clone ranks as medium-sized in terms of frequency. The chain recombines TRBV10-3 with TRBJ2-1; 8 bases agree with TRBD2. The CDR3 has 16 residues. The V gene's germline CDR1 is ENHRY and CDR2 SYGVKD. V shed 6 bases, J shed 7 bases, and the junction held 14 bases outside the gene matches. The CDR3 DNA reads as TGTGCCATCAGCGACGGCCGACGGGGGGGCCTGAATGAGCAGTTCTTC. Translating it yields CAISDGRRGGLNEQFF.

This chain joins TRBV7-9 and TRBJ2-3; 7 bases match TRBD2. The junction had 11 bases not matched to a gene; V was cut back by 5 bases and J by 3 bases. This CDR3 comprises 16 residues. The germline CDR1 and CDR2 sequences are SEHNR and FQNEAQ (reference sequence). The CDR3 coding sequence is TGTGCCAGCAGCCCACGACTGGGGGGGAGGACAGATACGCAGTATTTT. Its protein is CASSPRLGGRTDTQYF. Using reference TRBV7-9 and TRBJ2-3 for the parts outside the CDR3, the full variable domain is DTGVSQNPRHKITKRGQNVTFRCDPISEHNRLYWYRQTLGQGPEFLTYFQNEAQLEKSRLLSDRFSAERPKGSFSTLEIQRTEQGDSAMYLCASSPRLGGRTDTQYFGPGTRLTVL.

The chain carries TRBV27 and TRBJ1-1, with a possible D match to TRBD1 (6 bases). Germline V gene lookup returns CDR1 MNHEY and CDR2 SMNVEV (reference sequence). V lost 6 bases to trimming and J lost 10 bases, with 21 bases between them. The CDR3 is 14 residues long. The CDR3 region is CASSSDRRMVRAFF. The CDR3 region has the DNA TGTGCCAGCAGCTCCGACAGGCGAATGGTGAGAGCTTTCTTT.

This chain uses TRBV5-4 with TRBJ2-3, with D possibly TRBD2 on 6 matching bases. The CDR3 spans 14 residues. Per germline, CDR1 SGHNT and CDR2 YYREEE (reference sequence). The ends were cut back, 0 bases at V and 4 bases at J, with 9 bases in the middle. This CDR3 reads CASSLGWGADTQYF. In nucleotides, the CDR3 is TGTGCCAGCAGCTTGGGGTGGGGGGCAGATACGCAGTATTTT.

This chain uses TRBV2 with TRBJ1-2; TRBD1 matches at 8 bases. Germline assignment: CDR1 SNHLY and CDR2 FYNNEI. This CDR3 has 13 amino acids. J lost 8 bases, V lost 6 bases, and 8 bases had no gene match. The CDR3 nucleotides read TGTGCCAGCAGCGAACGGACAGGGTGGGGCTACACCTTC. Protein: CASSERTGWGYTF.

The chain has TRBV28 and TRBJ1-1; no definite D call. The CDR3 extends over 13 amino acids. CDR1 and CDR2 (germline): MDHEN, SYDVKM. Trimming removed 7 bases at V and 3 bases at J, with 12 bases between. CDR3 DNA: TGTGCCAGCAAAAGCCCCCCCGACACTGAAGCTTTCTTT. It encodes CASKSPPDTEAFF.

The chain has TRBV6-5 and TRBJ2-5, with D tentatively TRBD2 (6 bases). CDR3 size: 15 residues. The V gene lost 6 bases and the J gene lost 4 bases, with 18 bases spanning the gap. Germline CDR1 and CDR2: MNHEY and SVGAGI. The CDR3 loop reads CASRGGGKVGETQYF. CDR3 sequence (DNA): TGTGCCAGCAGGGGTGGGGGGAAAGTGGGAGAGACCCAGTACTTC.

The chain joins TRBV28 to TRBJ2-1; 9 bases fit TRBD1. V was clipped by 4 bases and J by 4 bases; unmatched bases: 11. CDR3 length: 17 residues. Looked up from germline, CDR1 is MDHEN and CDR2 is SYDVKM. CDR3 in amino acids: CASSSSFGTGIYNEQFF. As DNA, the CDR3 is TGTGCCAGCAGTTCCTCCTTCGGGACAGGGATATACAATGAGCAGTTCTTC.

This chain uses TRBV6-1 with TRBJ2-7, with D unclear. The CDR3 runs to 14 residues. Germline CDR1 MNHNS, CDR2 SASEGT. Deletions cut 4 bases from V and 6 bases from J, with 16 bases between. CDR3: CASSGPDLPGEQYF. In DNA, the CDR3 is TGTGCCAGCAGTGGGCCAGATCTCCCTGGCGAGCAGTACTTC.

On this clone: Other nucleotide sequences from this sample produce the same CDR3. This chain connects TRBV27 to TRBJ1-5, with D perhaps matching TRBD1 (5 bases). The CDR3 totals 14 residues. From germline, CDR1 is MNHEY and CDR2 SMNVEV (reference sequence). V shed 3 bases and J shed 0 bases, with 6 bases lying between them. This CDR3 reads CASSFQGSNQPQHF. CDR3 nucleotide sequence: TGTGCCAGCAGTTTTCAGGGTAGCAATCAGCCCCAGCATTTT.

The V gene is TRBV6-1, the J gene TRBJ1-1; D gene uncertain. The CDR3 consists of 13 residues. V dropped 5 bases and J dropped 4 bases, with 11 bases sitting between them. The germline V gene has CDR1 MNHNS and CDR2 SASEGT. The CDR3 DNA reads as TGTGCCAGCAGTCACGGAGGGCCCACTGAAGCTTTCTTT. This gives the protein CASSHGGPTEAFF.

Turning to this clone: Other DNA variants within this sample encode the same CDR3. The V gene is TRBV6-1, the J gene TRBJ2-3; 13 bases are a match to TRBD2. The V and J ends lost 3 bases and 4 bases, in that order; junction bases with no gene match: 1. The CDR3 runs to 15 residues. CDR1 is MNHNS, CDR2 SASEGT, per germline. CDR3 residues: CASSETSGGPDTQYF. CDR3 in DNA: TGTGCCAGCAGTGAGACTAGCGGGGGGCCAGATACGCAGTATTTT.

The V gene is TRBV5-8, the J gene TRBJ1-1; D is ambiguous. The CDR3 extends over 11 amino acids. V lost 7 bases to trimming and J lost 8 bases, with 12 bases between them. Germline V gives CDR1 SGHTS, CDR2 YDEGEE. The CDR3 coding sequence is TGTGCCAGCTTACCATACATAGAAGCTTTCTTT. It specifies CASLPYIEAFF.

The chain has TRBV6-1 and TRBJ1-1; D possibly corresponds to TRBD1 (6 bases). The CDR3 runs to 12 residues. Trimming took 3 bases from V and 12 from J, leaving 14 bases between them. Per the germline V gene, CDR1 is MNHNS and CDR2 is SASEGT. The CDR3 sequence: CASSDNRVRTFF. DNA of the CDR3: TGTGCCAGCAGTGATAACAGGGTAAGGACTTTCTTT.

As DNA, the CDR3 is TGCAGCGCCCGGGCGGGATCTAGCACAGATACGCAGTATTTT. Translated: CSARAGSSTDTQYF. The chain links TRBV29-1 to TRBJ2-3; the D gene is possibly TRBD2 (6 bases). CDR1 is SQVTM, CDR2 ANQGSEA, per germline. Trimming cost V 7 bases and J 0 bases, with 14 bases left between them. The CDR3 contains 14 residues.

The gene calls are TRBV28 and TRBJ1-1; 7 nucleotides line up with TRBD1. The germline gives CDR1 MDHEN, CDR2 SYDVKM. V lost 6 bases to trimming and J lost 4 bases; unmatched junction nucleotides: 8. CDR3 length equals 14 residues. In DNA, the CDR3 is TGTGCCAGCAGGGGCCTGACAGGGTTCACTGAAGCTTTCTTT. This gives the protein CASRGLTGFTEAFF.

The rearrangement links TRBV28 to TRBJ1-2; D is unclear. CDR1 is MDHEN, CDR2 SYDVKM, per germline. This CDR3 spans 14 amino acids. Trimming shortened V by 3 bases and J by 0 bases, and 8 bases separated the two germline ends. The chain's CDR3 is CASSFYESNYGYTF. CDR3 nucleotides: TGTGCCAGCAGTTTCTACGAATCTAACTATGGCTACACCTTC.

The V and J genes are TRBV28 and TRBJ2-1; TRBD2 aligns across 7 bases. This CDR3 region has 13 residues. After removal of 7 bases from V and 4 bases from J, the junction contained 4 bases not matched to a gene. Germline V CDR1 and CDR2: MDHEN, SYDVKM. The CDR3 is CASKSGVYNEQFF. In DNA, the CDR3 is TGTGCCAGCAAAAGCGGGGTATACAATGAGCAGTTCTTC.

The chain has TRBV6-5 and TRBJ1-2; 10 bases map to TRBD1. The CDR3 covers 13 residues. J was trimmed by 8 bases and V by 6 bases; bases with no gene match: 6. The germline gives CDR1 MNHEY, CDR2 SVGAGI. CDR3: CASRRQGARGYTF. The CDR3 nucleotides read TGTGCCAGCAGAAGACAGGGGGCGCGGGGCTACACCTTC.